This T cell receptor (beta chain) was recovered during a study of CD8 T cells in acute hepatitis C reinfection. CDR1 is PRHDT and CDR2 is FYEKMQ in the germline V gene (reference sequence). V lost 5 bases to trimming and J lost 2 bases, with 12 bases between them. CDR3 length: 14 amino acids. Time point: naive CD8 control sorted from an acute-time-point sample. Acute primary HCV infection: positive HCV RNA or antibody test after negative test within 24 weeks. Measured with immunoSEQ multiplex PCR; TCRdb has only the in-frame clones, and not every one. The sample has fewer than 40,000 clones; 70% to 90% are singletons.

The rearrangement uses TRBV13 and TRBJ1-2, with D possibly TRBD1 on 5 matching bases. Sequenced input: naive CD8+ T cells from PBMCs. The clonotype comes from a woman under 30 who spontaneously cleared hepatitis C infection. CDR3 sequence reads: CASSPGGGNYGYTF. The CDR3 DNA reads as TGTGCCAGCAGCCCCGGGGGGGGAAACTATGGCTACACCTTC.